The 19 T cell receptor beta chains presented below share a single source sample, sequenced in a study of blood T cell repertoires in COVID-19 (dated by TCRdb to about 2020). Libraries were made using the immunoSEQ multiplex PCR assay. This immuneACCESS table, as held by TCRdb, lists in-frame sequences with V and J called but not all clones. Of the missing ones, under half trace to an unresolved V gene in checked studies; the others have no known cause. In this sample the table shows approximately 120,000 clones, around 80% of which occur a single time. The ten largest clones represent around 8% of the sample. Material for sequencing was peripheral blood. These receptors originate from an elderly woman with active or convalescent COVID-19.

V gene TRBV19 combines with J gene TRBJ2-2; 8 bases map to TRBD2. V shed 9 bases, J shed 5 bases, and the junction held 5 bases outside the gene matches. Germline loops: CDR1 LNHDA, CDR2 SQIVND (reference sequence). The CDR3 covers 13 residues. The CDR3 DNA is TGTGCCAGCGGGAGGGCTAGGACCGGGGAGCTGTTTTTT. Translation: CASGRARTGELFF.

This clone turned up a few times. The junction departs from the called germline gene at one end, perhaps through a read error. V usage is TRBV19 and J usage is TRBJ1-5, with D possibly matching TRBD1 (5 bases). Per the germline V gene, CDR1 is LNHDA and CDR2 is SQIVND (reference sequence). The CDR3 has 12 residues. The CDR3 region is CDSRDYYQPQHF. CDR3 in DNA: TGTGACAGTAGGGACTATTATCAGCCCCAGCATTTT.

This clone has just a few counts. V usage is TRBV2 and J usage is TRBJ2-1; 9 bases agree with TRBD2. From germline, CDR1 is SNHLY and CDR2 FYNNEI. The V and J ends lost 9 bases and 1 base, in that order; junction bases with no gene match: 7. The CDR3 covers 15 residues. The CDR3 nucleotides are TGTGCCAGTGCGGTAGCGGGAGTTTCCTACAATGAGCAGTTCTTC. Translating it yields CASAVAGVSYNEQFF.

The CDR3 DNA is TGTGCCAGTAGTATAGATGGGCACGAGCAGTACTTC. Its protein is CASSIDGHEQYF. V is TRBV19 and J is TRBJ2-7; D ambiguous. This CDR3 is 12 amino acids long. Germline V gene lookup returns CDR1 LNHDA and CDR2 SQIVND (reference sequence). V was cut by 0 bases and J by 5 bases, with 5 bases left in between.

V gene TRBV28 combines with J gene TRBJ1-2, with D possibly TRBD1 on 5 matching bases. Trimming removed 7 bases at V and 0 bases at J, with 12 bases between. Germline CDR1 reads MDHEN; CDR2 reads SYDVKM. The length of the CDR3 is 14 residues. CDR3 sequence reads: CASIGGGANYGYTF. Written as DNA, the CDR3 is TGTGCCAGCATCGGTGGAGGGGCTAACTATGGCTACACCTTC.

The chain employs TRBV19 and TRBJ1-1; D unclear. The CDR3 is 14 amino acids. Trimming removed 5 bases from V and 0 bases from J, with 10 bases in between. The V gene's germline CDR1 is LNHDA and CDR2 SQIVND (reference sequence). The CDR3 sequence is CASSPQFMNTEAFF. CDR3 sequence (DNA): TGTGCCAGTAGTCCACAGTTTATGAACACTGAAGCTTTCTTT.

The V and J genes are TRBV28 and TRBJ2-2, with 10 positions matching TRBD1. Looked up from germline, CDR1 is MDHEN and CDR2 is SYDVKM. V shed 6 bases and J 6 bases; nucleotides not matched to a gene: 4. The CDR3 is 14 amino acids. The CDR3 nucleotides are TGTGCCAGCAGCCGGGACAGGGGAGCCGGGGAGCTGTTTTTT. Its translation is CASSRDRGAGELFF.

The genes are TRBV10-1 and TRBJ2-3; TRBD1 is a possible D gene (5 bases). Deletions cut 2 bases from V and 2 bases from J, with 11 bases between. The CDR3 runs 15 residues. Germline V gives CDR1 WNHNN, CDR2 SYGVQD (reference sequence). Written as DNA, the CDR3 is TGCGCCAGCAGTGAGGGCGGACAATACACAGATACGCAGTATTTT. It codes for CASSEGGQYTDTQYF.

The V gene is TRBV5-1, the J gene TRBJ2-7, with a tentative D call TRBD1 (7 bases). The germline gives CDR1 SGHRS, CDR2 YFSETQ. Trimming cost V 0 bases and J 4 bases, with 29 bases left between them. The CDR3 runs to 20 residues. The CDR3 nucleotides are TGCGCCAGCAGCTTGGGACAGGGAGTCTCGCCGGGACTGGACCGTTACGAGCAGTACTTC. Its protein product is CASSLGQGVSPGLDRYEQYF.

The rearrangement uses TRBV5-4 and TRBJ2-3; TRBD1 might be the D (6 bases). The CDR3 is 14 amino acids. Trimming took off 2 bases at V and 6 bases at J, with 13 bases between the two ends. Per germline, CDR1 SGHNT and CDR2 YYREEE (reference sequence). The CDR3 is CASSLLNRVDTQYF. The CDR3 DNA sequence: TGTGCCAGCAGCTTACTTAACAGGGTGGATACGCAGTATTTT.

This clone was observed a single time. CDR3 residues: CASSQARTGSILGYTF. The CDR3 coding sequence is TGTGCCAGCAGCCAAGCGAGGACAGGGTCAATCCTAGGCTACACCTTC. This sequence joins TRBV3-1 (or the pseudogene TRBV3-2) and TRBJ1-2; 8 bases line up with TRBD1. V lost 1 base and J lost 8; bases outside the gene matches: 12. This CDR3 region has 16 residues. The germline V gene encodes CDR1 LGHDT and CDR2 YNNKEL (reference sequence).

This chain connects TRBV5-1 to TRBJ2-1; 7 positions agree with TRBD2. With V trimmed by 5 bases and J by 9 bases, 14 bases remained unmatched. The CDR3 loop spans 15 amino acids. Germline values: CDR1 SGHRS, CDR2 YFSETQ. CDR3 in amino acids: CASSPTSVANGEQFF. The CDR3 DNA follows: TGCGCCAGCAGTCCTACTAGCGTCGCCAATGGTGAGCAGTTCTTC.

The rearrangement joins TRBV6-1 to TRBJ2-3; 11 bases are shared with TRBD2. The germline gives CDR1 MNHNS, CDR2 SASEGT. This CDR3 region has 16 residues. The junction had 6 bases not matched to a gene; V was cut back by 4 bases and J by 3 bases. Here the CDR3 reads CASSAIAGGLTDTQYF. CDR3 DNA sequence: TGTGCCAGCAGTGCGATAGCGGGAGGGCTAACAGATACGCAGTATTTT.

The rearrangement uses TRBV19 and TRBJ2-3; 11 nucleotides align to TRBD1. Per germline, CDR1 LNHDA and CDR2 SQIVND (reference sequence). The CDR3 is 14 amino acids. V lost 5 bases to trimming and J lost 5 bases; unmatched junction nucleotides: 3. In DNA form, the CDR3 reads TGTGCCAGTAGTCCGGGACAGGGGGGAGATACGCAGTATTTT. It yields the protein CASSPGQGGDTQYF.

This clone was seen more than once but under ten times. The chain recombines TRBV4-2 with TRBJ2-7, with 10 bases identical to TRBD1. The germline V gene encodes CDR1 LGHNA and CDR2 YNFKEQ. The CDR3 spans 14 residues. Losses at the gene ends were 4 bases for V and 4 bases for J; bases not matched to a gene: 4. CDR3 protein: CASSPRTGGYEQYF. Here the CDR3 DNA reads TGTGCCAGCAGCCCCCGGACAGGGGGATACGAGCAGTACTTC.

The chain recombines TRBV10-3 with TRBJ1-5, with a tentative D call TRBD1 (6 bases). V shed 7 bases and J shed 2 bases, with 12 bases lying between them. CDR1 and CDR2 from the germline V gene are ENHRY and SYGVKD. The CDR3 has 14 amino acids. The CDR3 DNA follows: TGTGCCATCAAACAGGGCCCCGGCAATCAGCCCCAGCATTTT. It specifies CAIKQGPGNQPQHF.

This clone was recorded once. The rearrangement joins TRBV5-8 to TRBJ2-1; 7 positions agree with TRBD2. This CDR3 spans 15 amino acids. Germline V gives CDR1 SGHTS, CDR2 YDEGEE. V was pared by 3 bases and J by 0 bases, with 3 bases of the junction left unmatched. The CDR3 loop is CASSSGLVSYNEQFF. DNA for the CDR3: TGTGCCAGCAGCTCTGGACTAGTCTCCTACAATGAGCAGTTCTTC.

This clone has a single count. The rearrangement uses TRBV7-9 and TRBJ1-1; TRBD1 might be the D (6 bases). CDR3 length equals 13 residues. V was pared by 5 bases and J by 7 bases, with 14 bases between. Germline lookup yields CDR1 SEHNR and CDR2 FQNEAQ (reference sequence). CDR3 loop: CASSTRTVLEAFF. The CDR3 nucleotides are TGTGCCAGCAGCACTCGGACAGTTCTTGAAGCTTTCTTT. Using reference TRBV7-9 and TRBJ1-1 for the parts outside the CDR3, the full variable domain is DTGVSQNPRHKITKRGQNVTFRCDPISEHNRLYWYRQTLGQGPEFLTYFQNEAQLEKSRLLSDRFSAERPKGSFSTLEIQRTEQGDSAMYLCASSTRTVLEAFFGQGTRLTVV.

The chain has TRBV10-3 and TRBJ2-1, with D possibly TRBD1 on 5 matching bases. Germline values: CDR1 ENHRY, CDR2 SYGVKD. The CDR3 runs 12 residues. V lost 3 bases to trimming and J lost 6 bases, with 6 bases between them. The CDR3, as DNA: TGTGCCATCAGTGAAGGGGTCAATGAGCAGTTCTTC. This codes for CAISEGVNEQFF.